This T cell receptor beta chain was identified in a study of blood T cell repertoires in COVID-19. Study details: Italy, Spain and the United States were the sources of the convalescent and acute COVID-19 samples.

The length of the CDR3 is 14 residues. V shed 6 bases, J shed 1 base, and the junction held 5 bases outside the gene matches. Germline values: CDR1 SEHNR, CDR2 FQNEAQ (reference sequence). Sequencing was performed with immunoSEQ multiplex PCR; in TCRdb, only in-frame clones are kept and a portion is missing. Seen here are tens of thousands of clones, roughly 78% observed once, and the top ten hold around 25%. The chain links TRBV7-9 to TRBJ1-1, with 7 nucleotides matching TRBD1. This clonotype was obtained from a man aged 65 to 79 with acute or convalescent COVID-19. Sequencing was carried out using peripheral blood. CDR3: CASRIGTENTEAFF. The CDR3 DNA sequence: TGTGCCAGCAGGATAGGGACAGAGAACACTGAAGCTTTCTTT.